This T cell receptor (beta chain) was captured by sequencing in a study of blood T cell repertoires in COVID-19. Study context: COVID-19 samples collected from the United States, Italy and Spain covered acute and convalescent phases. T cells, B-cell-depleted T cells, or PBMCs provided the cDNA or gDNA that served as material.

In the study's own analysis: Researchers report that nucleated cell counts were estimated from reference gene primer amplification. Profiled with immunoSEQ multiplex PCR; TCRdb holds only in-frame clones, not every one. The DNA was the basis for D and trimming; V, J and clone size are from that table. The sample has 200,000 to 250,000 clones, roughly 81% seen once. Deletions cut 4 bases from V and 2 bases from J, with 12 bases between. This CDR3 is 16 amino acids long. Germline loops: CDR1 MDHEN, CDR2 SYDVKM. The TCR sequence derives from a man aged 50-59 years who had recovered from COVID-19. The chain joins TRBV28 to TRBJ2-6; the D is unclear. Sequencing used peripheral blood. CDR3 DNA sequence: TGTGCCAGCAGTTATCACGAGGTCGCTGGGGCCAACGTCCTGACTTTC. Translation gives CASSYHEVAGANVLTF.